Sequencing of this T cell receptor beta chain was carried out in a study of cytomegalovirus exposure and HLA in healthy donors (TCRdb year 2017). General notes on the study: According to an earlier analysis of around 600 of the donors, about 179 million T cells yielded over 100 million unique TCR beta sequences and roughly 280 Gb of sequence data. About 320 gigabases of sequencing data and approximately 85 million unique TCR sequences were included in an early release covering 550 to 800 HLA-typed donors. The genetic ancestry cluster associated with self-reported Caucasian donors included around four fifths of the 398 genotyped donors. The study was designed to test whether signatures of past pathogen exposure could be identified by cataloging public T cell receptors. Using immunosequencing, the study profiled T cell repertoires from 500 to 800 subjects and related those repertoires to cytomegalovirus serostatus. Besides the first cohort of about 730 subjects, a separate validation cohort made up of over a hundred different subjects was used. To predict cytomegalovirus infection status, the study brought together high-throughput TCR immunosequencing, statistical association of individual TCRs with disease status, and machine learning. A later analysis re-examined previously published TCR beta repertoires from over 500 donors and added high-resolution HLA genotyping to investigate patterns of TCR occurrence. In the later analysis, no new phenotypic data were used to find candidate immune exposures; instead, reliance was placed on TCR beta sequences and their occurrence across donors. In an earlier analysis of 550 to 700 of the donors, high-throughput TCR beta sequencing was used to judge whether each TCR beta V gene segment behaved as functional or pseudogenic. Donor age, sex, ethnicity and CMV serostatus were compiled together with the repertoire data. In a later genetic analysis, genome-wide SNP genotypes for 398 of the 666 donors were used, and that subset was treated as a discovery cohort. All discovery cohort repertoires had been generated using a single sequencing platform. Class I and class II HLA loci were covered by the typing at four-digit resolution. Typing coverage varied by locus: roughly 629-630 donors for A, B, C, DRB1 and DQB1; roughly 560 for DQA1; nearly 610 for DPA1; 450 to 480 for DPB1. Roughly 5 DR-DQ haplotypes were handled as single units for association and clustering, since linkage in the cohort was strong. Across 300 to 400 genotyped donors of the cohort, an average of about 240,000 unique TCR beta nucleotide sequences per donor were sequenced, and about a sixth of those sequences were non-productive.

Points the paper makes about the study in general: Because counts were too low, more than 15 rarely observed V segments, including chromosome 9 orphons, were excluded from the earlier analysis of around 640 of the donors. The authors suggested that the approach could potentially be extended to other disease states and immunological phenotypes. Sequencing depth was assumed to be roughly uniform across donors in the presence/absence analyses, though that assumption may not hold. Because the 87-base-pair reads could not distinguish some IMGT-functional V segments, including TRBV6-2 and TRBV6-3, those segments were excluded. A cluster of highly shared sequence variants was judged likely to represent a technical artifact of the sequencing pipeline. In a later analysis, the rate of TCR association differed among HLA loci, with DRB1 alleles having the most associated TCRs and HLA-C alleles having the fewest. In a later genetic analysis, a missense DCLRE1C variant was associated with V-gene and J-gene trimming of TCR beta chains, and the association was replicated in an independent cohort. Linkage disequilibrium might explain the correlated functional status among segregating V segments, but an unknown experimental factor could not be ruled out. A later analysis found that most CMV-associated TCR beta chains appeared HLA-restricted, with HLA associations seemingly driven largely by CMV exposure. A total of fewer than 200 TCR beta chains were listed by the study as associated with cytomegalovirus. A later analysis associated 15,000 to 20,000 TCR beta sequences with specific HLA alleles at a false discovery rate of 0.05. The classifier was reported to diagnose cytomegalovirus status with high specificity and sensitivity in both the original cohort and the validation cohort. In vitro tests confirmed that a few of the cytomegalovirus-associated TCR beta chains recognize cytomegalovirus antigens. In a later analysis, several top co-occurrence clusters were reported to appear linked to parvovirus B19, influenza, CMV and Epstein-Barr virus. For the cohort, immune exposure information was limited to CMV serostatus. Because HLA typing was unavailable for some donors at each locus, only the typed subset was used in association tests. An earlier analysis of 587 of the donors showed that most TCR beta V segments appeared in productive rearrangements either about 87% or about 30% of the time, which broadly matched IMGT annotations. Across donors, most TCR sequences were observed very rarely, whereas some public TCRs were present in many individuals. According to a later genetic analysis, donors in an Asian-associated ancestry cluster had fewer N-insertions in productive TCRs than the approximately 700-donor mean. The cohort was sequenced for TCR beta chains only, and without alpha or paired-chain data the features that could be detected were limited. When HLA alleles, especially DR and DQ, strongly co-occurred, TCR associations were difficult to assign to individual alleles. A further reported finding was that TCR beta sequences accurately predicted the HLA-A and HLA-B alleles for most subjects in the first cohort. In a later analysis, HLA-associated TCR beta chains showed more clonal expansion and lower generation probabilities than non-associated chains that were equally common.

This clone was seen only once. No antigen is known for it. Base quality data are lacking; no much larger clone is found one base away. Its CDR3 holds 15 amino acids, cysteine through phenylalanine. Only CDR3 DNA remains: 45 bases, in frame from the first base. Reading the germline V gene gives CDR1 SGHVS and CDR2 FNYEAQ. Trimmed from V: 1 base; trimmed from J: 1 base; junction bases lacking a gene match: 2. The cohort was made up of roughly 670 healthy bone marrow donors. All cohort members were sampled while nominally healthy, although unrecorded immune exposures were likely present. The donor was CMV seronegative and belonged to the group of approximately 320 seronegative cohort members. Every donor gave a peripheral blood sample, and the peripheral blood mononuclear cells from that sample were used for TCR beta sequencing. Genomic DNA extraction from the blood cell samples was performed with the Qiagen DNeasy Blood Extraction Kit.

Library prep was done by the immunoSEQ multiplex PCR assay. The multiplex PCR relied on a mix of 60 forward primers for TCR Vbeta segments and 13 reverse primers for TCR Jbeta segments. A multiplex PCR assay on genomic DNA amplified the CDR3 region of rearranged TCR beta genes. Amplified TCR beta libraries were sequenced as 87-base-pair reads on the Illumina HiSeq System. As for the original processing: A later analysis tallied around 80 million unique TCR beta chains across the approximately 670 repertoires, and some 10 million of those chains were shared by two or more donors. To remove PCR and sequencing errors, raw reads were error-corrected and collapsed into unique sequences using a nearest-neighbor algorithm that merged closely related sequences. V, D and J gene segments were assigned by aligning CDR3 sequences to IMGT reference sequences. For a sequence to be retained, a match of at least six nucleotides to both a V gene segment and a J gene segment was required. Rearrangements were classified as productive when the CDR3 lacked stop codons and remained in frame with V and J, and all other rearrangements were classified as non-productive. CDR3 was defined according to IMGT convention as the region running from the second conserved V-encoded cysteine to the conserved J-encoded phenylalanine. The earlier analysis of about 620 of the donors excluded sequences that lacked an unambiguous match to a single V gene segment. In an earlier analysis of 450 to 750 of the donors, a V segment was called functional when productive rearrangements were above 56.7%, and segregating when the standard deviation between donors exceeded 5%. A statistical classification framework was built to diagnose cytomegalovirus status from the catalog of TCR beta chain sequences. In a later analysis, V and J genes were assigned by comparing TCR nucleotide sequences against IMGT/GENE-DB human TR gene sequences. The TCRdist pipeline was used in a later analysis to assign CDR3 sequences and most-parsimonious VDJ recombination scenarios. A later analysis defined each TCR beta chain by its CDR3 amino acid sequence plus V-gene family, and excluded reads lacking a unique V-gene family. A later analysis removed several hundred highly shared, low-generation-probability nucleotide sequences to deal with suspected cross-contamination and a sequencing artifact. A later analysis calculated a clonal expansion index for each public chain from normalized within-repertoire ranks of inferred template counts. A later analysis computed generation probabilities with a VDJ recombination model fitted to out-of-frame rearrangements, and checked the results against IGoR. In a later analysis, TCR-TCR, TCR-HLA and TCR-CMV co-occurrence was scored with hypergeometric tests, and a repertoire-size bias correction was applied to TCR pairs. In a later analysis, false discovery rates were estimated by permuting HLA or CMV assignments 20 times. In a later analysis, co-occurring TCRs were grouped using DBSCAN, and TCRdist sequence similarity was added for clustering within HLA-allele-positive subsets. Co-occurrence clustering excluded repertoires with fewer than 30,000 or more than 120,000 public chains, plus five with anomalous nucleotide sharing. What TCRdb holds here is the immuneACCESS table cut down to in-frame rearrangements. Part of the clones is not present; checked against another copy, under half of the missing clones reflect an unresolved V gene, and the others are unexplained. D and trimming come from the DNA, and the V and J calls and clone size come from that table. This sample comprises about 120,000 clones, 70% to 85% of them detected only once. Just under 2.5% of the sample lies in the top ten.

The clonotype originates from a woman younger than 35 in good health and CMV-seronegative. Sequencing was performed on PBMCs. Recombination linked TRBV7-6 to TRBJ2-7; a stretch of 9 junction bases matches TRBD1. In nucleotides, the sequence is TGTGCCAGCAGCTTAGGGACAGGGGTTTCCTACGAGCAGTACTTC. Translation gives CASSLGTGVSYEQYF.